This TCR beta chain was documented in a study of cytomegalovirus exposure and HLA in healthy donors. PCR involved 60 Vbeta and 13 Jbeta primers. The protocol was immunoSEQ multiplex PCR, while the TCRdb copy is restricted to in-frame clones and leaves out a portion. Here the sample spans 100,000 to 150,000 clones, approximately 80% being singletons. This clonotype was sampled from a man aged 18-30 years in good health and CMV-seronegative. Material for sequencing was PBMCs.

The CDR3 nucleotides read TGTGCCAGCTCACCATTTACGGGACAGGAGGGAAGCATTCAGTACTTC. This translates into CASSPFTGQEGSIQYF. V gene TRBV18 combines with J gene TRBJ2-4; 8 nucleotides align to TRBD1. The CDR3 loop spans 16 amino acids. The germline gives CDR1 KGHSH, CDR2 LQKENI. J was trimmed by 9 bases and V by 2 bases; bases with no gene match: 12. The complete variable domain, with remaining parts taken from reference TRBV18 and TRBJ2-4, reads NAGVMQNPRHLVRRRGQEARLRCSPMKGHSHVYWYRQLPEEGLKFMVYLQKENIIDESGMPKERFSAEFPKEGPSILRIQQVVRGDSAAYFCASSPFTGQEGSIQYFGAGTRLSVL.